The 14 T cell receptor beta chains below come from one sample, sequenced in a study of Ad26.COV2.S vaccination and SARS-CoV-2 variants. The table came from immunoSEQ multiplex PCR; TCRdb's copy has only in-frame clones and leaves some out. The sample carries over 400,000 clones, roughly 89% recorded once. Stated treatment: roughly 19 received Ad26.COV2.S at low or high dose, single or two shots; 5 received placebo; per-sample allocation not given. Samples analyzed were those drawn on day 63 after the first vaccine or placebo injection. Sequenced here: peripheral blood, sampled in a trial of Ad26.COV2.S vaccine versus placebo. Receptors originate from a person between 18 and 65 years old who received the Ad26.COV2.S COVID-19 vaccine or a placebo.

Turning to this clone: Distinct nucleotide sequences in the sample also encode this CDR3. Here the CDR3 reads CASSRQGGYGYTF. CDR3 bases: TGTGCCAGCTCACGTCAGGGGGGCTATGGCTACACCTTC. The rearrangement uses TRBV18 and TRBJ1-2, with TRBD1 matching over 7 bases. CDR3 length equals 13 residues. After removal of 4 bases from V and 4 bases from J, the junction contained 3 bases not matched to a gene. CDR1 is KGHSH, CDR2 LQKENI, per germline.

The chain combines TRBV5-1 with TRBJ1-1; D is perhaps TRBD1 (6 bases). Trimming removed 3 bases from V and 8 bases from J, with 11 bases in between. This CDR3 has 12 amino acids. Germline V lookup: CDR1 SGHRS, CDR2 YFSETQ. The CDR3 here is CASSSRTAEAFF. CDR3 DNA sequence: TGCGCCAGCAGCTCCCGGACAGCAGAAGCTTTCTTT.

This clone appeared once. This chain joins TRBV6-2 or TRBV6-3 and TRBJ2-1; TRBD2 matches 10 bases. The CDR3 is 19 amino acids. The V and J ends lost 3 bases and 0 bases, in that order; junction bases with no gene match: 11. CDR1 is MNHEY, CDR2 SVGEGT, per germline. The CDR3, as DNA: TGTGCCAGCAGTTATCTGGCTAGCGGGAGTAGGGGCTCCTACAATGAGCAGTTCTTC. Translation: CASSYLASGSRGSYNEQFF.

This clone has only one observation. The chain couples TRBV27 to TRBJ1-1; D is unclear. CDR3 length equals 15 residues. V lost 8 bases and J lost 4, with 20 bases in between. Germline CDR1 MNHEY, CDR2 SMNVEV (reference sequence). The CDR3 loop reads CASAAEPRLGTEAFF. In DNA, the CDR3 is TGTGCCAGCGCGGCGGAGCCAAGACTGGGCACTGAAGCTTTCTTT.

V gene TRBV11-3 combines with J gene TRBJ2-7; either TRBD1 or TRBD2 may supply D (5 bases each). Germline V gene sequence: CDR1 SGHNT, CDR2 YENEEA. The length of the CDR3 is 15 residues. With 1 base removed from V and 0 bases from J, the gap between germline ends came to 10 bases. As DNA, the CDR3 is TGTGCCAGCAGCTTAGCATACGGGGCCTCCTACGAGCAGTACTTC. It yields the protein CASSLAYGASYEQYF.

V is TRBV5-1 and J is TRBJ2-5; D not resolved. The V gene's germline CDR1 is SGHRS and CDR2 YFSETQ. The V and J ends lost 1 base and 2 bases respectively, with 6 bases between them. This CDR3 spans 13 amino acids. The CDR3 DNA follows: TGCGCCAGCAGCTTGTACCGTCAAGAGACCCAGTACTTC. Protein sequence: CASSLYRQETQYF.

The CDR3, as DNA: TGTGCCAGCAGTTCTCGGGGGGGGCCCGAGACCCAGTACTTC. It specifies CASSSRGGPETQYF. The chain uses TRBV6-6 and TRBJ2-5; 8 positions agree with TRBD2. The V gene's germline CDR1 is MNHNY and CDR2 SVGAGI (reference sequence). The V and J ends lost 4 bases and 5 bases, in that order; junction bases with no gene match: 6. The CDR3 has 14 residues.

The chain couples TRBV5-1 to TRBJ1-1; D is possibly TRBD1 (5 bases). The germline CDR1 and CDR2 sequences are SGHRS and YFSETQ. The CDR3 is made up of 14 amino acids. The ends were cut back, 3 bases at V and 5 bases at J, with 14 bases in the middle. The DNA for the CDR3 is TGCGCCAGCAGCTACCAGACAGTGGGGACTGAAGCTTTCTTT. Translating it yields CASSYQTVGTEAFF.

This sequence joins TRBV19 and TRBJ1-5; D ambiguous. CDR3 length: 17 residues. V was trimmed by 0 bases and J by 7 bases, leaving 19 bases between them. CDR1 LNHDA and CDR2 SQIVND come from the germline V gene (reference sequence). The CDR3 region is CASSIDGRNSPWQPQHF. The CDR3 DNA reads as TGTGCCAGTAGTATAGATGGGAGGAACAGTCCTTGGCAGCCCCAGCATTTT.

The chain has TRBV3-1 (or the pseudogene TRBV3-2) and TRBJ1-5; D is unclear. Trimming left V 3 bases short and J 7 bases short, with 10 bases between. Per the germline V gene, CDR1 is LGHDT and CDR2 is YNNKEL (reference sequence). This CDR3 has 13 residues. CDR3 amino acids: CASSQGEGQPQHF. The CDR3 DNA follows: TGTGCCAGCAGCCAGGGTGAAGGGCAGCCCCAGCATTTT.

This rearrangement joins TRBV7-3 to TRBJ2-1; D is perhaps TRBD1 or TRBD2 (5 bases each). The CDR3 length is 13 residues. Germline V gene data show CDR1 as SGHTA and CDR2 as FQGTGA. Between the trimmed V and J ends, which lost 5 bases and 5 bases, there was a span of 10 bases. CDR3 sequence reads: CASSPGTDNEQFF. The CDR3, as DNA: TGTGCCAGCAGCCCCGGGACGGACAATGAGCAGTTCTTC. The full variable domain, completed using reference TRBV7-3 and TRBJ2-1, is GAGVSQTPSNKVTEKGKYVELRCDPISGHTALYWYRQSLGQGPEFLIYFQGTGAADDSGLPNDRFFAVRPEGSVSTLKIQRTERGDSAVYLCASSPGTDNEQFFGPGTRLTVL.

Concerning this clone itself: Germline and junction disagree at one end, which may indicate a read error. The rearrangement links TRBV5-4 to TRBJ2-3; 11 bases line up with TRBD2. This CDR3 has 18 amino acids. Germline V CDR1 and CDR2: SGHNT, YYREEE (reference sequence). CDR3 residues: CASRPGTSGSRSTYTQYF. As DNA, the CDR3 is TGTGCCAGCCGACCCGGGACTAGCGGCTCGAGAAGCACATATACGCAGTATTTT.

DNA for the CDR3: TGTGCCAGTAATGACTACAATGAGCAGTTCTTC. Amino acid sequence: CASNDYNEQFF. The chain is built from TRBV19 and TRBJ2-1; D unclear. The CDR3 spans 11 residues. Per germline, CDR1 LNHDA and CDR2 SQIVND (reference sequence). Trimming took off 7 bases at V and 3 bases at J, with 4 bases between the two ends.

The chain uses TRBV15 and TRBJ2-1; 8 nucleotides line up with TRBD2. The germline V gene encodes CDR1 LNHNV and CDR2 YYDKDF (reference sequence). The CDR3 runs to 15 residues. Trimming removed 1 base from V and 5 bases from J; junction bases left unmatched: 4. The CDR3 sequence: CATSRAPGGDNEQFF. The CDR3 DNA is TGTGCCACCAGCAGAGCCCCGGGGGGGGACAATGAGCAGTTCTTC.